This TCR beta chain is drawn from a study of T cell responses to AZD1222 COVID-19 vaccine. About the research overall: Second-dose timings of about 4 or about 12 weeks were pooled.

The assay was immunoSEQ multiplex PCR, and TCRdb's table has in-frame clones only and misses some. The sample yields about 180,000 clones, approximately 86% seen once. The V gene's germline CDR1 is SGHAT and CDR2 FQNNGV. V shed 1 base and J 4 bases; nucleotides not matched to a gene: 5. The CDR3 length is 16 residues. Findings and caveats of the study: The peak T cell response came first, and repertoires were sampled only after it. Clonal diversity was possibly underestimated; the donors were predominantly white British and more often female. A reported finding is that nearly half of spike-specific TCRs target unmutated variant regions.

In the case of this clone: Its antigen is unidentified.

This chain joins TRBV11-2 and TRBJ2-1, with 9 bases lining up with TRBD2. This sequence was found in an adult in good health. The material was peripheral blood, obtained on day 0 of AZD1222 vaccination. The CDR3 DNA is TGTGCCAGCAGCTTAGCGGGTAGCGGGGGATACAATGAGCAGTTCTTC. Translated: CASSLAGSGGYNEQFF.